What follows are 24 T cell receptor beta chains derived from one specimen sequenced in a study of T cell responses to AZD1222 COVID-19 vaccine. Method: immunoSEQ multiplex PCR; TCRdb's copy keeps in-frame clones and lacks some. The sample lists more than 95,000 clones, roughly 90% occurring once. Sample: peripheral blood, taken on day 0 of AZD1222 vaccination. The source of these receptors is an adult in good health.

The V call is TRBV4-2, the J call TRBJ2-4; D might be TRBD2 (6 bases). Germline CDR1 and CDR2: LGHNA and YNFKEQ. Trimming removed 1 base at V and 7 bases at J, with 14 bases between. The CDR3 runs to 15 residues. Here the CDR3 reads CASSQAGALGNIQYF. CDR3 in DNA: TGTGCCAGCAGCCAAGCGGGAGCCTTAGGGAACATTCAGTACTTC.

CDR3 protein: CASSSGQKTEAFF. In DNA form, the CDR3 reads TGCGCCAGCAGCTCGGGACAGAAGACTGAAGCTTTCTTT. V usage is TRBV5-1 and J usage is TRBJ1-1; 7 nucleotides line up with TRBD1. J was trimmed by 5 bases and V by 3 bases; bases with no gene match: 4. Germline CDR1 reads SGHRS; CDR2 reads YFSETQ. This CDR3 contains 13 residues.

This sequence joins TRBV6-1 and TRBJ2-1; 7 nucleotides match TRBD2. In germline, CDR1 is MNHNS, CDR2 SASEGT. CDR3 length equals 16 residues. V trimming: 4 bases; J trimming: 3 bases; junction bases outside the gene matches: 9. CDR3 nucleotides: TGTGCCAGCAGTGCCGCATGGGCTAGCGGCTACAATGAGCAGTTCTTC. Its protein is CASSAAWASGYNEQFF.

This clone is a singleton in its sample. This rearrangement joins TRBV5-1 to TRBJ2-7, with 8 bases aligning to TRBD1. The germline gives CDR1 SGHRS, CDR2 YFSETQ. V lost 4 bases and J lost 3; bases outside the gene matches: 6. The CDR3 is 14 amino acids. The CDR3 sequence: CASSNGQGGYEQYF. The DNA for the CDR3 is TGCGCCAGCAGCAACGGACAGGGTGGCTACGAGCAGTACTTC.

V and J are TRBV6-5 and TRBJ2-3, with D perhaps TRBD1 (6 bases). This CDR3 spans 15 amino acids. Germline CDR1 and CDR2: MNHEY and SVGAGI. V lost 5 bases, J lost 3 bases, and 15 bases lay in between. The chain's CDR3 is CASSHDQGRTDTQYF. The CDR3 coding sequence is TGTGCCAGCAGTCATGACCAGGGGCGGACAGATACGCAGTATTTT.

The chain recombines TRBV6-5 with TRBJ1-4; TRBD1 is a possible D gene (6 bases). From germline, CDR1 is MNHEY and CDR2 SVGAGI. The CDR3 consists of 13 residues. V was pared by 5 bases and J by 5 bases, with 9 bases between. The CDR3 is CASSRTENEKLFF. The CDR3, as DNA: TGTGCCAGCAGTAGGACAGAGAATGAAAAACTGTTTTTT.

The V gene is TRBV6-5, the J gene TRBJ1-1; 7 bases align to TRBD1. The V gene end was trimmed by 6 bases and the J gene end by 5 bases; junction bases not matched to a gene: 9. The CDR3 extends over 14 amino acids. Germline V lookup: CDR1 MNHEY, CDR2 SVGAGI. The chain's CDR3 is CASSAYRGGTEAFF. The DNA of the CDR3 is TGTGCCAGCAGCGCTTACAGGGGTGGTACTGAAGCTTTCTTT.

The count of this clone is one. The chain links TRBV27 to TRBJ2-3; 7 bases align to TRBD1. CDR1 is MNHEY and CDR2 is SMNVEV in the germline V gene (reference sequence). V gave up 2 bases and J gave up 1 base; unmatched junction bases: 12. The CDR3 is 18 amino acids. The CDR3 reads CASSLNSRQGTRTDTQYF. CDR3 bases: TGTGCCAGCAGTTTAAATTCCCGACAGGGTACTCGCACAGATACGCAGTATTTT.

The CDR3 loop is CASSGTPGWSNQPQHF. The CDR3 nucleotides are TGTGCCAGCAGTGGGACTCCCGGGTGGAGCAATCAGCCCCAGCATTTT. V usage is TRBV6-1 and J usage is TRBJ1-5; D is unresolved. The CDR3 length is 16 residues. Trimming left V 4 bases short and J 1 base short, with 14 bases between. The germline CDR1 and CDR2 sequences are MNHNS and SASEGT.

The chain uses TRBV29-1 and TRBJ2-7, with TRBD1 matching over 8 bases. The CDR3 contains 14 residues. Germline loops: CDR1 SQVTM, CDR2 ANQGSEA. V gave up 6 bases and J gave up 2 bases; unmatched junction bases: 9. Here the CDR3 reads CSVSLPDRAYEQYF. CDR3 bases: TGCAGCGTCTCCCTCCCGGACAGGGCCTACGAGCAGTACTTC.

The chain has TRBV5-5 and TRBJ2-1; no definite D call. The germline CDR1 and CDR2 sequences are SGHKS and YYEKEE (reference sequence). The CDR3 contains 11 residues. V was cut by 4 bases and J by 6 bases, with 5 bases left in between. In DNA, the CDR3 is TGTGCCAGCAGCCCTGGCAATGAGCAGTTCTTC. Amino acid sequence: CASSPGNEQFF.

This chain uses TRBV27 with TRBJ2-7; D might be TRBD1 or TRBD2, each matching 5 bases. This CDR3 has 17 amino acids. CDR1 and CDR2 (germline): MNHEY, SMNVEV (reference sequence). Trimming shortened V by 4 bases and J by 1 base, and 20 bases separated the two germline ends. This chain's CDR3 is CASSSTPGSKLSYEQYF. The CDR3 DNA follows: TGTGCCAGCAGTTCAACCCCAGGGAGTAAATTGTCCTACGAGCAGTACTTC.

V and J are TRBV5-1 and TRBJ1-2, with D possibly matching TRBD1 (5 bases). V gave up 0 bases and J gave up 8 bases, with 11 bases separating them. This CDR3 is built from 13 residues. Germline V lookup: CDR1 SGHRS, CDR2 YFSETQ. CDR3 in DNA: TGCGCCAGCAGCTTGGGAGGGGTACAAGGCTACACCTTC. This gives the protein CASSLGGVQGYTF.

J is TRBJ1-5 and V is TRBV3-1 (or the pseudogene TRBV3-2); D possibly corresponds to TRBD1 (5 bases). The V end lost 1 base, the J end lost 6 bases, and 16 bases lay between the germline ends. The CDR3 totals 16 residues. CDR1 and CDR2 (germline): LGHDT, YNNKEL (reference sequence). CDR3 sequence: CASSQAGQGPAQPQHF. The CDR3 nucleotides read TGTGCCAGCAGCCAAGCAGGGCAGGGCCCGGCTCAGCCCCAGCATTTT.

V usage is TRBV10-3 and J usage is TRBJ2-7; weak D call: TRBD1 (6 bases). The V gene's germline CDR1 is ENHRY and CDR2 SYGVKD. Trimming cost V 7 bases and J 2 bases, with 9 bases left between them. CDR3 length equals 12 residues. CDR3 region: CAIKDSPYEQYF. The CDR3 DNA sequence: TGTGCCATCAAGGACAGCCCCTACGAGCAGTACTTC.

The chain employs TRBV10-3 and TRBJ2-4; a possible D gene is TRBD1 (6 bases). This CDR3 has 14 residues. Germline V gene sequence: CDR1 ENHRY, CDR2 SYGVKD. The V gene lost 3 bases and the J gene lost 5 bases, with 11 bases spanning the gap. CDR3 sequence reads: CAISETGIQNIQYF. The CDR3 DNA is TGTGCCATCAGTGAAACAGGGATCCAAAACATTCAGTACTTC.

The chain couples TRBV7-9 to TRBJ2-1, with a possible D match to TRBD2 (5 bases). Germline V gives CDR1 SEHNR, CDR2 FQNEAQ (reference sequence). Deletions cut 0 bases from V and 0 bases from J, with 6 bases between. The CDR3 is made up of 15 amino acids. The CDR3 here is CASSLAAGSYNEQFF. The CDR3 DNA follows: TGTGCCAGCAGCTTAGCTGCGGGCTCCTACAATGAGCAGTTCTTC.

This clone was observed a few times. This chain joins TRBV5-1 and TRBJ2-1; no firm D call. Germline CDR1 is SGHRS and CDR2 is YFSETQ. The V and J ends lost 0 bases and 0 bases respectively, with 10 bases between them. The CDR3 totals 16 residues. The DNA of the CDR3 is TGCGCCAGCAGCTTGGGGCAGGAGATCTCCTACAATGAGCAGTTCTTC. It codes for CASSLGQEISYNEQFF.

Comments on this clone: Other nucleotide sequences from this sample produce the same CDR3. The DNA of the CDR3 is TGTGCCAGCAGTTTCTATAGCAATCAGCCCCAGCATTTT. The encoded protein is CASSFYSNQPQHF. The rearrangement uses TRBV27 and TRBJ1-5; no reliable D call. In germline, CDR1 is MNHEY, CDR2 SMNVEV (reference sequence). The CDR3 is 13 amino acids. Trimming removed 3 bases from V and 0 bases from J, with 3 bases in between.

This clone was seen a handful of times. The rearrangement joins TRBV21-1 to TRBJ1-2; TRBD1, the table's D call, lacks a check against the DNA. TRBV21-1 is reported as a pseudogene. This CDR3 has 15 amino acids. The CDR3 reads CASSMAKGAQRGYTF. The CDR3, as DNA: TGTGCCAGCAGCATGGCTAAGGGGGCGCAACGTGGCTACACCTTC.

The rearrangement links TRBV28 to TRBJ2-7; D is unresolved. The CDR3 loop spans 11 amino acids. Deletions cut 4 bases from V and 3 bases from J, with 4 bases between. The V gene's germline CDR1 is MDHEN and CDR2 SYDVKM. Here the CDR3 reads CASSSHYEQYF. As DNA, the CDR3 is TGTGCCAGCAGTTCACACTACGAGCAGTACTTC.

The chain has TRBV19 and TRBJ2-7; TRBD1 aligns across 12 bases. The V segment lost 3 bases and the J segment 1 base; nucleotides outside the gene matches: 4. Per germline, CDR1 LNHDA and CDR2 SQIVND (reference sequence). This CDR3 has 16 amino acids. CDR3 region: CASSMGDRGLSYEQYF. CDR3 nucleotide sequence: TGTGCCAGTAGTATGGGGGACAGGGGGCTTTCCTACGAGCAGTACTTC.

This sequence joins TRBV21-1 and TRBJ1-5; the table's D call of TRBD1 was not tested on the DNA. TRBV21-1 is a recognized pseudogene. The CDR3 sequence is 15 residues long. The CDR3 loop is CASSTSPGWNQPQHF. Written as DNA, the CDR3 is TGTGCCAGCAGCACTTCACCAGGTTGGAATCAGCCCCAGCATTTT.

This sequence joins TRBV28 and TRBJ1-1; D uncertain. The germline V gene encodes CDR1 MDHEN and CDR2 SYDVKM. The CDR3 extends over 14 amino acids. The V end lost 5 bases, the J end lost 4 bases, and 14 bases lay between the germline ends. CDR3 in amino acids: CASSLQFASTEAFF. CDR3 nucleotide sequence: TGTGCCAGCAGTCTACAGTTTGCGAGCACTGAAGCTTTCTTT.